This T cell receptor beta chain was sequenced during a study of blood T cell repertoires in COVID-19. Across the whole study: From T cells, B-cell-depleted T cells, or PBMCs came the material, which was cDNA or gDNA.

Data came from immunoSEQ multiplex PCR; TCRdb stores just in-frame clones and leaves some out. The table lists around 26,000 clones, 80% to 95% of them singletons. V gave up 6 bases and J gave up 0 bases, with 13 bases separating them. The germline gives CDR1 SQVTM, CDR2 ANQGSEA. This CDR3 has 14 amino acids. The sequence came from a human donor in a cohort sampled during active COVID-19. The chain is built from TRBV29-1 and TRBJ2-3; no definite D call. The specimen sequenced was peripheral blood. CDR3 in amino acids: CSVVTPSSTDTQYF. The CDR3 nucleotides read TGCAGCGTCGTCACACCATCTAGCACAGATACGCAGTATTTT.